The rows below give T cell receptor beta chains drawn from one sample of a study of CD8+ T cells in alopecia areata. The table came from immunoSEQ multiplex PCR; TCRdb's copy has only in-frame clones and leaves some out. This sample yields 180,000 or so clones, of which 51% are seen a single time; 9.5% to 13% belongs to the top ten. Sample: CD8+ T cells sorted from blood, taken between weeks 51 and 52, from a patient treated with tofacitinib. The receptors here all came from a human donor with alopecia areata. Both conserved end residues are part of each CDR3. Fields, in order: clone size, D gene, J gene, V gene, CDR3 protein, CDR3 DNA. A D gene is named only where the DNA matches it firmly. Clone size, where shown, is once, few, many, or a class for clones that have expanded.

few,-,TRBJ2-1,TRBV9,CASSSRVGRINEQFF,TGTGCCAGCAGCTCCAGGGTCGGGCGGATTAATGAGCAGTTCTTC
few,-,TRBJ2-1,TRBV30,CAWMGGRRPDEQFF,TGTGCCTGGATGGGGGGCCGACGACCGGATGAGCAGTTCTTC
-,TRBD1,TRBJ1-2,TRBV29-1,CSVETTGGEKGNYGYTF,TGCAGCGTTGAAACCACAGGGGGCGAGAAAGGGAACTATGGCTACACCTTC
-,-,TRBJ2-5,TRBV25-1,CASSKRVSSETQYF,TGTGCCAGCAGTAAGAGGGTCAGTTCAGAGACCCAGTACTTC
few,-,TRBJ1-1,TRBV9,CASSVGGGINTEAFF,TGTGCCAGCAGCGTAGGTGGGGGAATAAACACTGAAGCTTTCTTT
-,-,TRBJ2-5,TRBV10-3,CAISFWDIRLRRETQYF,TGTGCCATCAGTTTCTGGGACATTCGTTTGCGTCGAGAGACCCAGTACTTC
few,-,TRBJ1-6,TRBV19,CASNPGAIYNSPLHF,TGTGCCAGTAACCCGGGAGCCATCTATAATTCACCCCTCCACTTT
few,-,TRBJ1-6,TRBV27,CASSLGRNSPLHF,TGTGCCAGCAGTTTGGGGAGAAATTCACCCCTCCACTTT
-,TRBD1,TRBJ2-7,TRBV9,CASSEGDRGLYEQYF,TGTGCCAGCAGCGAGGGGGACAGGGGTCTTTACGAGCAGTACTTC
-,-,TRBJ2-3,TRBV6-5,CATLKLGSDTQYF,TGTGCCACACTCAAACTGGGGTCAGATACGCAGTATTTT
-,-,TRBJ2-5,TRBV19,CASSIGTAQETQYF,TGTGCCAGTAGTATAGGGACAGCCCAAGAGACCCAGTACTTC
once,TRBD1,TRBJ2-1,TRBV6-6,CASILRGRIGNEQFF,TGTGCCAGCATCCTCAGGGGGCGCATCGGCAATGAGCAGTTCTTC
-,-,TRBJ2-7,TRBV29-1,CSVETREGVYEQYF,TGCAGCGTTGAAACCAGGGAGGGGGTCTACGAGCAGTACTTC
-,-,TRBJ1-5,TRBV15,CATSGLRVPQPQHF,TGTGCCACCAGCGGGTTGAGGGTTCCTCAGCCCCAGCATTTT
-,-,TRBJ2-7,TRBV5-4,CASSLGGRYEQYF,TGTGCCAGCAGCTTGGGGGGAAGGTACGAGCAGTACTTC
few,-,TRBJ2-7,TRBV25-1,CASSEPQGRPYEQYF,TGTGCCAGCAGTGAACCCCAGGGGCGCCCCTACGAGCAGTACTTC
-,TRBD1,TRBJ2-3,TRBV5-1,CASSLGDRASTDTQYF,TGCGCCAGCAGCTTGGGGGACAGGGCGAGCACAGATACGCAGTATTTT
few,-,TRBJ1-5,TRBV19,CASSDRNNQPQHF,TGTGCCAGTAGTGACAGGAACAATCAGCCCCAGCATTTT
few,-,TRBJ1-2,TRBV7-9,CASSLGLEGANGYTF,TGTGCCAGCAGCTTAGGCTTGGAGGGAGCGAATGGCTACACCTTC
few,TRBD1,TRBJ1-1,TRBV19,CASSIRDRGTEAFF,TGTGCCAGTAGTATCCGGGACAGGGGCACTGAAGCTTTCTTT